These 3 T cell receptor beta chains were all obtained from the same sample, sequenced in a study of post-analysis software for immune sequencing data. Study-wide findings and caveats: About five TRBV segments, including TRBV5-6, TRBV5-1 and TRBV20-1, were more frequent in patients than controls.

For these receptors, no antigen is known. The TCR beta cDNA libraries contained unique molecular identifiers. TCRdb ran MiXCR on the PCR reads and lists one entry per CDR3 protein. The sample lists 750,000 to 950,000 distinct CDR3 sequences; roughly half were seen once. Material: blood. All receptors come from a girl between 10 and 17 years old with multiple sclerosis.

The rearrangement joins TRBV7-9 to TRBJ2-3, with D perhaps matching TRBD2 (6 bases). Germline values: CDR1 SEHNR, CDR2 FQNEAQ (reference sequence). The CDR3 covers 15 residues. V dropped 1 base and J dropped 4 bases, with 12 bases sitting between them. CDR3 bases: TGTGCCAGCAGCTTAGTCGGGCGGGACCCAGATACGCAGTATTTT. It translates to CASSLVGRDPDTQYF.

V usage is TRBV6-1 and J usage is TRBJ1-2; D gene ambiguous. This CDR3 region has 13 residues. In germline, CDR1 is MNHNS, CDR2 SASEGT. V lost 4 bases to trimming and J lost 6 bases, with 12 bases between them. This CDR3 reads CASSVEPGDGYTF. The CDR3 DNA follows: TGTGCCAGCAGTGTCGAACCGGGAGATGGCTACACCTTC.

The chain couples TRBV7-7 to TRBJ2-7; TRBD2 might be the D (7 bases). V lost 5 bases, J lost 0 bases, and 14 bases lay in between. Germline V gene lookup returns CDR1 SSHAT and CDR2 FNYEAQ (reference sequence). The CDR3 totals 15 residues. The CDR3 protein is CASSPGGPSSYEQYF. In nucleotides, the CDR3 is TGTGCCAGCAGCCCGGGGGGCCCCAGCTCCTACGAGCAGTACTTC.